The rows below give T cell receptor beta chains drawn from one sample of a study of blood T cell repertoires in COVID-19. Clones were sequenced by immunoSEQ multiplex PCR, and TCRdb holds only the in-frame ones, with some missing. In the table there are a few hundred thousand clones, 75% to 90% of which are singletons. Sequences were obtained from peripheral blood. All receptors derive from a woman aged 30 to 39 who had recovered from COVID-19. The CDR3 runs from the conserved cysteine through the conserved F or W. Each record gives: D gene, V gene, J gene, clone size, CDR3 DNA, CDR3 protein. D genes are given only for firm matches. Clone size is shown for a subset of rows, as once, few, many or a class of expanded clone.

.	TRBV5-4	TRBJ1-6	.	TGTGCCAGCAGCCCCGACCCAGACAGTTTCGGTTCACCCCTCCACTTT	CASSPDPDSFGSPLHF
TRBD1	TRBV12-3/TRBV12-4	TRBJ2-7	.	TGTGCCAGCAGCGCCTCGACAGGGGAGCAGTACTTC	CASSASTGEQYF
.	TRBV6-5	TRBJ1-5	.	TGTGCCAGCAGTTACGGAGGAAATCAGCCCCAGCATTTT	CASSYGGNQPQHF
TRBD1	TRBV9	TRBJ2-7	.	TGTGCCAGCAGCCCCCGGACAGGGGTGGAATACGAGCAGTACTTC	CASSPRTGVEYEQYF
TRBD2	TRBV3-1/TRBV3-2	TRBJ2-1	.	TGTGCCAGCACCACCTCGGTGGCGGGAGTCGGTGTCAATGAGCAGTTCTTC	CASTTSVAGVGVNEQFF
TRBD2	TRBV5-1	TRBJ2-4	once	TGCGCCAGCAGCTTGGGGGGACTAGGACGTGACAAAAACATTCAGTACTTC	CASSLGGLGRDKNIQYF
TRBD1	TRBV10-2	TRBJ2-2	.	TGCGCCAGCAGTGACAGGACAGGGATCACCGGGGAGCTGTTTTTT	CASSDRTGITGELFF
.	TRBV12-5	TRBJ1-1	.	TGTGCTAGTGGTTTTTCGAGAACTGAAGCTTTCTTT	CASGFSRTEAFF
TRBD1	TRBV5-1	TRBJ2-7	.	TGCGCCAGCAGCCCAAGAACTCTCCGGGACAGGGGTTACGAGCAGTACTTC	CASSPRTLRDRGYEQYF
.	TRBV4-1	TRBJ1-3	.	TGCGCCAGCAGCCAATTCGGGATAGGAGGAAACACCATATATTTT	CASSQFGIGGNTIYF
.	TRBV7-2	TRBJ1-4	.	TGTGCCAGCAGCATAGACAAGGGGCCTAATGAAAAACTGTTTTTT	CASSIDKGPNEKLFF
TRBD2	TRBV7-3	TRBJ2-1	.	TGTGCCAGCAGCTTACTAGCGGGACGCTACAATGAGCAGTTCTTC	CASSLLAGRYNEQFF
.	TRBV7-2	TRBJ2-5	.	TGTGCCAGCAGCCCCTCAGCGGGAGAGACCCAGTACTTC	CASSPSAGETQYF
TRBD1	TRBV7-9	TRBJ1-4	.	TGTGCCAGCAGCCGAGGAGGACAGGGGGATGAAAAACTGTTTTTT	CASSRGGQGDEKLFF
.	TRBV25-1	TRBJ2-3	once	TGTGCCAGCAGTATTACAGGGTGGGGAGATACGCAGTATTTT	CASSITGWGDTQYF
TRBD1	TRBV5-1	TRBJ2-5	.	TGCGCCAGCAGCAGCGGGCAGGGGGCGCTTTCGACCCAGTACTTC	CASSSGQGALSTQYF
TRBD2	TRBV6-5	TRBJ2-7	.	TGTGCCAGCAGTTACGGTCGCGGGAGCTCCTACGAGCAGTACTTC	CASSYGRGSSYEQYF
TRBD1	TRBV6-5	TRBJ1-2	.	TGTGCCAGCACCCCGGGACAGGGGGCAGACTATGGCTACACCTTC	CASTPGQGADYGYTF
.	TRBV30	TRBJ1-2	once	TGTGCCTGGACCTCGACATCCACCGGCTATGGCTACACCTTC	CAWTSTSTGYGYTF
TRBD1	TRBV9	TRBJ1-2	.	TGTGCCAGCAGCGCAATGCCAGGGGACAGTTACTATGGCTACACCTTC	CASSAMPGDSYYGYTF
TRBD1	TRBV13	TRBJ1-1	once	TGTGCCAGCAGCATTACTCGGACAGGGGGCACTGAAGCTTTCTTT	CASSITRTGGTEAFF
.	TRBV6-2/TRBV6-3	TRBJ2-7	.	TGTGCCAGCAGTCGTAGAGACGAGCAGTACTTC	CASSRRDEQYF
.	TRBV29-1	TRBJ2-1	.	TGCAGCGCCGACAGGATGGGCGATGAGCAGTTCTTC	CSADRMGDEQFF
TRBD1	TRBV5-1	TRBJ2-2	.	TGCGCCAGCAGCCCGAGTGGGACAGCGAATACCGGGGAGCTGTTTTTT	CASSPSGTANTGELFF
.	TRBV7-9	TRBJ2-5	once	TGTGCCAGCAGCGAGGACTCAAGCCAAGAGACCCAGTACTTC	CASSEDSSQETQYF
.	TRBV30	TRBJ1-2	few	TGTGCCTGGAGTCGGGTTTATGGCTACACCTTC	CAWSRVYGYTF
TRBD2	TRBV6-5	TRBJ2-5	.	TGTGCCAGCAAAAGACTAGCGGGAGGGCAAGAGACCCAGTACTTC	CASKRLAGGQETQYF
.	TRBV29-1	TRBJ2-7	.	TGCAGCGTTGCACCTAGAGGGTACGAGCAGTACTTC	CSVAPRGYEQYF
.	TRBV12-3/TRBV12-4	TRBJ1-2	.	TGTGCCAGCAGTTTCAGGACAGCCTATGGCTACACCTTC	CASSFRTAYGYTF
.	TRBV6-5	TRBJ2-3	.	TGTGCCAGCAGGTCCGTTGGCACAGATACGCAGTATTTT	CASRSVGTDTQYF
.	TRBV5-1	TRBJ2-1	many	TGCGCCAGCAGCTTGGCCTCGATAGCGAATGAGCAGTTCTTC	CASSLASIANEQFF
TRBD1	TRBV7-9	TRBJ2-7	.	TGTGCCAGCAGCTACATAGCACAGGGGATCCACGAGCAGTACTTC	CASSYIAQGIHEQYF
TRBD1	TRBV19	TRBJ1-5	.	TGTGCCAGTAGTATAGAGGGACAGGGGGCACATCAGCCCCAGCATTTT	CASSIEGQGAHQPQHF
TRBD2	TRBV7-2	TRBJ2-5	.	TGTGCCAGCAGCTCCAGGCGGGACGGGGGGGAGACCCAGTACTTC	CASSSRRDGGETQYF
.	TRBV7-9	TRBJ2-7	.	TGTGCCAGCAGCCCACAGACAATATCCTACGAGCAGTACTTC	CASSPQTISYEQYF
TRBD1	TRBV5-6	TRBJ1-2	.	TGTGCCAGCAGCTTGTTGGGACAGGGGCTCTCCCCCTATGGCTACACCTTC	CASSLLGQGLSPYGYTF
.	TRBV9	TRBJ1-4	.	TGTGCCAGCAGCGCGAATCAGGGTATCACTAATGAAAAACTGTTTTTT	CASSANQGITNEKLFF
TRBD2	TRBV5-5	TRBJ2-5	.	TGTGCCAGCAGCATGCCGGGACTAGCGGGAGGTCACGAGACCCAGTACTTC	CASSMPGLAGGHETQYF
.	TRBV30	TRBJ2-6	.	TGTGCCTGGAGTTCCTATGGGGCCAACGTCCTGACTTTC	CAWSSYGANVLTF
TRBD1	TRBV5-5	TRBJ1-1	.	TGTGCCAGCAGGCCCTACGACAGGGCGAACACTGAAGCTTTCTTT	CASRPYDRANTEAFF
TRBD2	TRBV30	TRBJ2-3	.	TGTGCCTGGAGCCTGACTAGCGGGGGGGCAGATACGCAGTATTTT	CAWSLTSGGADTQYF
.	TRBV6-5	TRBJ2-7	once	TGTGCCAGCAGCCACCTGGGCCTCTACGAGCAGTACTTC	CASSHLGLYEQYF
.	TRBV6-5	TRBJ2-5	once	TGTGCCAGCAGGGGGAGGGTGAGAGGGGGAGAGACCCAGTACTTC	CASRGRVRGGETQYF
TRBD1	TRBV19	TRBJ1-4	.	TGTGCCAGTAGTATTCCCAGGGACAGCGAAAAACTGTTTTTT	CASSIPRDSEKLFF
.	TRBV7-2	TRBJ1-1	.	TGTGCCAGCAGTTTCGAGGTCAACACTGAAGCTTTCTTT	CASSFEVNTEAFF
TRBD1	TRBV5-1	TRBJ1-4	.	TGCGCCAGCAGTCGACAGGGGGCAGAGGAAAAACTGTTTTTT	CASSRQGAEEKLFF